This TCR beta chain was found in a study of shared clonotypes between healthy human individuals. Notes on the study in general: Among a handful of donors, roughly 5% of naive CD4 clonotypes were found in common.

Positive CCR7 selection of CD45RO-negative cells yielded the naive CD8 cells, and terminally differentiated effector memory CD45RA+ cells were excluded. This clone was seen just once. The antigen is undetermined. In germline, CDR1 is MNHEY, CDR2 SMNVEV (reference sequence). With V trimmed by 10 bases and J by 3 bases, 7 bases remained unmatched. The CDR3 spans 14 residues. As handled by the study authors: ImmunoSEQ sequences covered only the junction and lacked quality scores; filtering therefore differed. Profiled with immunoSEQ multiplex PCR; TCRdb holds only in-frame clones, not every one. D and trimming were read from the DNA, whereas the V and J calls and clone size are those reported in that table. The sample holds about 2 million clones; about 95% are singletons and the top ten take about 1.1%.

The receptor comes from a man between 18 and 35 years old in good health. Sequencing was done on a sample of naive CD8+ T cells sorted from blood. The chain is built from TRBV27 and TRBJ1-4, with TRBD1 matching over 8 bases. CDR3 in DNA: TGTGCCACCGCCGTGACAGGGGCTAATGAAAAACTGTTTTTT. This translates into CATAVTGANEKLFF.